This T cell receptor beta chain was sequenced for a study of T cells in Graves' hyperthyroidism and ophthalmopathy (dated by TCRdb to 2018 to 2020). General notes on the study: Peripheral blood was sampled at the time of initial diagnosis, prior to any treatment. After sampling, hyperthyroidism patients received methimazole starting at 30 mg daily, and ophthalmopathy patients received high-dose intravenous methylprednisolone. A discovery cohort of about 95 patients, 43 with Graves' ophthalmopathy and fewer than 65 with stable Graves' hyperthyroidism, was used to find distinguishing TCR V-J signatures. An independent validation cohort of some 18 hyperthyroidism patients and 17 patients who later progressed to ophthalmopathy tested prospective prediction of ophthalmopathy. The 100 or so discovery patients were randomly divided into training and test sets at a 7:3 ratio. The study also compared thyroid tissue and blood T-cell repertoires from more than 5 Graves' hyperthyroidism patients. The paper describes TCR Vbeta CDR3 sequencing of about 140 peripheral blood samples, made up of 43 ophthalmopathy patients, roughly 75 hyperthyroidism patients and 17 progressor patients.

TCR beta CDR3 regions were amplified from RNA transcripts. The TCR CDR3 was subjected to a first round of RT-PCR using the HTBI primer set and the Qiagen OneStep RT-PCR kit. A second multiplex PCR round built the libraries, followed by size selection and purification. Sequencing of the libraries was done on an Illumina HiSeq2000 using paired-end 100 bp reads. The published analysis was carried out like this. Raw data were processed with SOAPnuke, discarding reads with adapters, uncalled bases, mean Phred below 15, or no exact constant-primer or identifier match. COPE v1.2.5 was used to merge high-quality paired reads, and clonotypes were defined as unique nucleotide sequences. MiTCR v1.1 was used to align the clonotypes against IMGT TRBV, TRBD and TRBJ reference segments. The analysis was restricted to V-J combinations with a frequency above 0.0001, which together covered 99.2% of the repertoires. The TCS score was defined as F50 (clonal expansion) divided by E x V (chaos), with BLOSUM62-based TCRdist calculated between CDR3 peptides within each V-J. Welch's t-statistics and random forest reduced 450 to 600 V-J features to 10 to 15, which were used in a naive Bayes classifier (R e1071). Using fastp at Q25 and MiXCR, TCRdb reprocessed the public reads and kept productive beta chains. Each entry is one CDR3 protein sequence, shown with its most common DNA and genes. TCRdb, not the authors, supplied the V and J calls. This sample lists some 650,000 distinct CDR3 sequences; roughly 15% were detected once. Of the sample, roughly 3.4% falls within the top ten clones.

What the research found in general, with its limitations: Sample size was not statistically predetermined, and investigators were not blinded to group allocation. In validation, the model predicted progression to ophthalmopathy a median of approximately 6.6 months before onset, with about 71% sensitivity and more than 72% specificity. A 13 V-J signature model separated ophthalmopathy from stable hyperthyroidism, with approximately 87% sensitivity and approximately 81% specificity in cross-validation and 80%/75% in testing. Most expanded thyroid clonotypes (frequency above 0.001) were also detected in blood, suggesting blood repertoires may reflect thyroid immune responses.

Ophthalmopathy patients had moderately to severely active disease, with a Clinical Activity Score of 3 or more, a NOSPECS grade of 4 or more, and a disease duration of less than 3 months. The study excluded patients with uncontrolled infections, other autoimmune diseases, pregnancy or lactation. Diagnoses were based on clinical symptoms, serum thyroxine and TRAb, thyroid ultrasound and orbital computed tomography. Ficoll-Paque density gradient centrifugation was used to isolate PBMCs from under 11 ml of fresh peripheral blood. Total RNA was extracted using Trizol reagent, and RNA quality was assessed on an Agilent 2100 Bioanalyzer. Between the V and J ends, shortened by 0 bases and 2 bases respectively, the junction contains 3 bases. Measured from the cysteine to the phenylalanine, the CDR3 is 12 residues long. Only the CDR3 DNA is retained, 36 bases long and in frame from the first base. According to the germline V gene (reference sequence), CDR1 reads DFQATT and CDR2 reads SNEGSKA.

This clonotype showed up many times. What antigen it recognizes has not been identified. No base-level quality is on record; no much larger clone is a single base apart. This receptor was identified in a woman in her 40s with Graves' ophthalmopathy. Sample: blood. The rearranged segments are TRBV20-1 and TRBJ2-3; confidence is insufficient to name the D gene. The CDR3 reads CSARDLTDTQYF. The nucleotide sequence is given as TGCAGTGCTAGAGATCTCACAGATACGCAGTATTTT.